Each of the 28 T cell receptor beta chains below was sequenced from the same sample in a study of post-analysis software for immune sequencing data. Study outcomes and limitations: TRBV segments more frequent in patients than in controls numbered several and included TRBV5-6, TRBV5-1 and TRBV20-1.

Their specific antigens are unknown. Libraries were made from TCR beta cDNA, and they carried unique molecular identifiers. TCRdb analysed the PCR reads with MiXCR anew, one entry per CDR3 protein. The data contain roughly 200,000 distinct CDR3 sequences, around 29% of them singletons. Sequencing was carried out using blood. The receptors originated from a girl aged 2-17 years with multiple sclerosis.

This sequence joins TRBV7-9 and TRBJ1-6; D is unclear. Germline loops: CDR1 SEHNR, CDR2 FQNEAQ (reference sequence). Between the trimmed V and J ends, which lost 1 base and 9 bases, there was a span of 13 bases. This CDR3 has 15 residues. The CDR3 bases are TGTGCCAGCAGCTTAGTTGGCGGTCCGGGTTCACCCCTCCACTTT. Its protein is CASSLVGGPGSPLHF.

This clonotype was observed many times. The V gene is TRBV9, the J gene TRBJ2-1; D perhaps matches TRBD1 (6 bases). Per germline, CDR1 SGDLS and CDR2 YYNGEE. V was cut by 4 bases and J by 8 bases, with 22 bases left in between. The CDR3 consists of 16 residues. The chain's CDR3 is CASSPGTSTGLDEQFF. The CDR3 DNA is TGTGCCAGCAGCCCTGGGACATCAACCGGTTTAGATGAGCAGTTCTTC.

This clonotype was counted only a few times. V is TRBV6-5 and J is TRBJ2-1; D is ambiguous. Germline loops: CDR1 MNHEY, CDR2 SVGAGI. The germline V and J ends were trimmed by 0 bases and 2 bases, with 17 bases remaining between them. This CDR3 has 18 residues. CDR3 nucleotide sequence: TGTGCCAGCAGTTACTCCGATCGGACCCCCTCCCCCTACAATGAGCAGTTCTTC. It specifies CASSYSDRTPSPYNEQFF.

The chain combines TRBV4-2 with TRBJ2-3; no reliable D call. This CDR3 is 19 amino acids long. Trimming pared 1 base from V and 4 bases from J, leaving 24 bases between. Per germline, CDR1 LGHNA and CDR2 YNFKEQ. CDR3 coding DNA: TGTGCCAGCAGCCAAGTCGTGGGTGGAGTGGACCCCCCGGCAGATACGCAGTATTTT. Translating it yields CASSQVVGGVDPPADTQYF.

This clonotype was observed a few times. The V gene is TRBV5-1, the J gene TRBJ2-1; 7 nucleotides agree with TRBD2. Germline CDR1 and CDR2: SGHRS and YFSETQ. This CDR3 is built from 18 residues. V was clipped by 1 base and J by 3 bases; unmatched bases: 13. CDR3 bases: TGCGCCAGCAGCTTGCGGCTTTATGGGTCTAGCGGCTACAATGAGCAGTTCTTC. Translating gives CASSLRLYGSSGYNEQFF.

V is TRBV12-3 or TRBV12-4 and J is TRBJ1-4; maybe TRBD1 (6 bases). Trimming shortened V by 7 bases and J by 6 bases, and 24 bases separated the two germline ends. The CDR3 sequence is 17 residues long. CDR3: CASTPPRGRPHDEKLFF. CDR3 in DNA: TGTGCCAGCACCCCTCCCCGGGGGCGACCTCATGATGAAAAACTGTTTTTT.

This clonotype was picked up many times. The chain uses TRBV2 and TRBJ2-5, with TRBD2 matching over 10 bases. Germline-derived CDR1 and CDR2 are SNHLY and FYNNEI. Trimming at V came to 7 bases and at J to 5 bases, leaving 4 bases not matched to a gene. The CDR3 runs 13 residues. The CDR3 nucleotides are TGTGCCAGCAAGCCGGGACTAGCGGAGACCCAGTACTTC. The encoded protein is CASKPGLAETQYF.

This clonotype was counted only a few times. V gene TRBV27 combines with J gene TRBJ1-1, with 11 bases aligning to TRBD1. CDR1 is MNHEY, CDR2 SMNVEV, per germline (reference sequence). V dropped 6 bases and J dropped 8; count of bases not matched to a gene: 8. CDR3 length: 14 residues. CDR3 coding DNA: TGTGCCAGCAGGGGCGGGACAGGGGGGAAAGAAGCTTTCTTT. Translated: CASRGGTGGKEAFF.

This clonotype was counted at least ten times. The rearrangement links TRBV20-1 to TRBJ2-1; 7 nucleotides align to TRBD2. The germline CDR1 and CDR2 sequences are DFQATT and SNEGSKA (reference sequence). This CDR3 comprises 12 residues. The junction had 5 bases not matched to a gene; V was cut back by 5 bases and J by 7 bases. The CDR3: CSAATSVNEQFF. The CDR3, as DNA: TGCAGTGCTGCAACTAGCGTAAATGAGCAGTTCTTC.

This clonotype appeared once. This may stem from a read error, because a much larger clone lies one nucleotide away. Here the CDR3 DNA reads TGTGCCAGCAGCCAAGATAAAGCTAACTATGGCCACACCTTC. Translating gives CASSQDKANYGHTF. This chain joins TRBV4-2 and TRBJ1-2; D ambiguous. CDR3 length: 14 amino acids. Germline V gene data show CDR1 as LGHNA and CDR2 as YNFKEQ.

This clonotype was detected only a few times. The V call is TRBV30, the J call TRBJ1-2, with D unclear. Looked up from germline, CDR1 is GTSNPN and CDR2 is SVGIG (reference sequence). Trimming stripped 2 bases from V and 8 bases from J, with 9 bases between. The CDR3 runs 11 residues. The DNA for the CDR3 is TGTGCCTGGAGTTTACGAGGGGGCTACACCTTC. Translating gives CAWSLRGGYTF.

As to this clonotype: A much larger clone differs from this one at a single base, so this may be a read error. V gene TRBV7-9 combines with J gene TRBJ2-5; TRBD1 is a possible D gene (5 bases). CDR1 and CDR2 from the germline V gene are SEHNR and FQNEAQ (reference sequence). The CDR3 is made up of 13 amino acids. The CDR3 protein is CASGLAPGETQYF. The CDR3 nucleotides are TGTGCCAGCGGCTTAGCTCCAGGGGAGACCCAGTACTTC. Using reference TRBV7-9 and TRBJ2-5 for the parts outside the CDR3, the full variable domain is DTGVSQNPRHKITKRGQNVTFRCDPISEHNRLYWYRQTLGQGPEFLTYFQNEAQLEKSRLLSDRFSAERPKGSFSTLEIQRTEQGDSAMYLCASGLAPGETQYFGPGTRLLVL.

This clonotype has more than one count but fewer than ten. The gene calls are TRBV20-1 and TRBJ2-3; D gene ambiguous. This CDR3 is built from 15 residues. Germline CDR1 reads DFQATT; CDR2 reads SNEGSKA (reference sequence). The V gene lost 3 bases and the J gene lost 4 bases, with 17 bases spanning the gap. This chain's CDR3 is CSARLAERSPDTQYF. The CDR3 DNA is TGCAGTGCTAGGCTGGCGGAGAGGAGCCCAGATACGCAGTATTTT.

The V call is TRBV7-6, the J call TRBJ2-2; D gene unclear. CDR3 length: 15 amino acids. Trimming stripped 5 bases from V and 3 bases from J, with 13 bases between. Germline V gene sequence: CDR1 SGHVS, CDR2 FNYEAQ. The CDR3 loop reads CASSLSRVHTGELFF. DNA for the CDR3: TGTGCCAGCAGCCTTAGTCGGGTCCACACCGGGGAGCTGTTTTTT. Complete variable domain (other parts from reference TRBV7-6 and TRBJ2-2): GAGVSQSPRYKVTKRGQDVALRCDPISGHVSLYWYRQALGQGPEFLTYFNYEAQQDKSGLPNDRFSAERPEGSISTLTIQRTEQRDSAMYRCASSLSRVHTGELFFGEGSRLTVL.

Worth noting for this clonotype: A read error may be the cause here, since a much bigger clone is one base away. V usage is TRBV3-1 and J usage is TRBJ2-5, with D tentatively TRBD2 (6 bases). CDR3 length equals 18 residues. Germline values: CDR1 LGHDT, CDR2 YNNKEL (reference sequence). V lost 3 bases and J 2 bases, leaving 22 bases between the germline ends. The CDR3 region has the DNA TGTGCCAGCAGCCAGAGTCCCCGACGGGGGAGCCTTCAAGAGACCCAGTACTTC. Its protein is CASSQSPRRGSLQETQYF.

On this clonotype: The CDR3 does not close with the conserved phenylalanine or tryptophan, likely indicating a read error. This chain connects TRBV7-9 to TRBJ2-3; 10 bases map to TRBD2. CDR1 is SEHNR, CDR2 FQNEAQ, per germline (reference sequence). Trimming removed 3 bases from V and 4 bases from J; junction bases left unmatched: 7. The CDR3 contains 16 residues. The CDR3 loop is CASSFSIAGGADTQYL. The DNA for the CDR3 is TGTGCCAGCAGCTTTTCGATAGCGGGAGGTGCAGATACGCAGTATTTG.

The genes are TRBV14 and TRBJ2-3; the D is unclear. Germline assignment: CDR1 SGHDN and CDR2 FVKESK. The germline V and J ends were trimmed by 0 bases and 5 bases, with 15 bases remaining between them. This CDR3 is 16 amino acids long. The CDR3: CASSQDEKLFGDTQYF. The CDR3 DNA reads TGTGCCAGCAGCCAAGATGAAAAACTGTTCGGAGATACGCAGTATTTT.

Only a few counts were recorded for this clonotype. The chain carries TRBV20-1 and TRBJ2-1; D remains ambiguous. V was pared by 0 bases and J by 0 bases, with 12 bases between. The CDR3 length is 16 residues. Looked up from germline, CDR1 is DFQATT and CDR2 is SNEGSKA (reference sequence). CDR3 sequence reads: CSARDPLTSSYNEQFF. The CDR3 DNA sequence: TGCAGTGCTAGAGATCCACTAACCAGCTCCTACAATGAGCAGTTCTTC.

This clonotype was found a few times. The chain carries TRBV11-2 and TRBJ1-2, with D maybe TRBD1 (5 bases). The CDR3 length is 16 residues. Germline lookup yields CDR1 SGHAT and CDR2 FQNNGV. V lost 0 bases, J lost 3 bases, and 14 bases lay in between. The CDR3 nucleotides read TGTGCCAGCAGCTTAGAACACCGGGACCGGGACTATGGCTACACCTTC. Translated: CASSLEHRDRDYGYTF.

This clonotype came up many times. This sequence joins TRBV4-1 and TRBJ2-7, with D possibly being TRBD1 (5 bases). Germline V gene data show CDR1 as MGHRA and CDR2 as YSYEKL. This CDR3 is 18 amino acids long. The ends were cut back, 1 base at V and 5 bases at J, with 24 bases in the middle. CDR3 DNA: TGCGCCAGCAGCCAAGCCTTCCCAATTGTGGGCAGGGCCCACGAGCAGTACTTC. Translating it yields CASSQAFPIVGRAHEQYF.

CDR3 residues: CASSRGGGTIYF. CDR3 nucleotides: TGTGCCAGCAGTCGCGGGGGGGGGACCATATATTTT. This sequence joins TRBV6-5 and TRBJ1-3; TRBD1 is a possible D gene (5 bases). The CDR3 is 12 residues long. Germline loops: CDR1 MNHEY, CDR2 SVGAGI. V was clipped by 5 bases and J by 10 bases, with 12 bases between them.

As for this clonotype: A much larger clone lies a single base off, so this may be a read error. The V gene is TRBV5-1, the J gene TRBJ2-5; 10 nucleotides align to TRBD1. The J call may be incorrect, as the DNA end agrees better with TRBJ2-7. CDR1 and CDR2 (germline): SGHRS, YFSETQ. This CDR3 comprises 13 residues. The CDR3 spells CASGWDRGGEQYF. The CDR3 DNA reads as TGCGCCAGCGGCTGGGACAGGGGAGGCGAGCAGTACTTC.

This clonotype was counted at least ten times. The V gene is TRBV12-3 or TRBV12-4, the J gene TRBJ1-1, with 9 bases matching TRBD1. Trimming removed 3 bases from V and 10 bases from J; junction bases left unmatched: 3. CDR3 length: 12 amino acids. CDR3 in amino acids: CASSFNRGPAFF. The CDR3 DNA reads as TGTGCCAGCAGTTTTAACAGGGGGCCAGCTTTCTTT.

This clonotype was counted ten times or more. The gene calls are TRBV6-2 or TRBV6-3 and TRBJ2-7; a possible D gene is TRBD1 (7 bases). The CDR3 length is 15 residues. Trimming shortened V by 2 bases and J by 1 base, and 12 bases separated the two germline ends. The germline gives CDR1 MNHEY, CDR2 SVGEGT. As DNA, the CDR3 is TGTGCCAGCAGTTACACGGGGGACAGTTCCTACGAGCAGTACTTC. Protein: CASSYTGDSSYEQYF.

Many counts were recorded for this clonotype. The chain links TRBV12-3 or TRBV12-4 to TRBJ2-3; D ambiguous. The CDR3 is 12 amino acids. V was clipped by 2 bases and J by 6 bases, with 6 bases between them. Here the CDR3 reads CASSLQADTQYF. The CDR3 DNA reads TGTGCCAGCAGTTTACAGGCTGATACGCAGTATTTT.

This clonotype was seen ten or more times. J is TRBJ2-7 and V is TRBV4-1, with TRBD1 matching 7 bases. Germline CDR1 reads MGHRA; CDR2 reads YSYEKL. Trimming removed 1 base from V and 3 bases from J; junction bases left unmatched: 0. This CDR3 has 13 amino acids. CDR3 in DNA: TGCGCCAGCAGCCAAGGGACAGGCTACGAGCAGTACTTC. Translation gives CASSQGTGYEQYF.

The genes are TRBV3-1 and TRBJ2-7, with D possibly TRBD2 on 6 matching bases. Trimming stripped 0 bases from V and 7 bases from J, with 13 bases between. Germline assignment: CDR1 LGHDT and CDR2 YNNKEL (reference sequence). The CDR3 spans 14 residues. DNA for the CDR3: TGTGCCAGCAGCCAAGATGGGTTTGCGGGGGAGCAGTACTTC. This gives the protein CASSQDGFAGEQYF.

This clonotype was detected ten times or more. This chain links TRBV6-2 or TRBV6-3 with TRBJ2-7, with TRBD2 as a possible D gene (5 bases). Trimming stripped 10 bases from V and 3 bases from J, with 13 bases between. The CDR3 is 12 amino acids. Germline values: CDR1 MNHEY, CDR2 SVGEGT. CDR3 loop: CATQRRVYEQYF. The CDR3 DNA sequence: TGTGCCACCCAAAGGCGGGTCTACGAGCAGTACTTC.